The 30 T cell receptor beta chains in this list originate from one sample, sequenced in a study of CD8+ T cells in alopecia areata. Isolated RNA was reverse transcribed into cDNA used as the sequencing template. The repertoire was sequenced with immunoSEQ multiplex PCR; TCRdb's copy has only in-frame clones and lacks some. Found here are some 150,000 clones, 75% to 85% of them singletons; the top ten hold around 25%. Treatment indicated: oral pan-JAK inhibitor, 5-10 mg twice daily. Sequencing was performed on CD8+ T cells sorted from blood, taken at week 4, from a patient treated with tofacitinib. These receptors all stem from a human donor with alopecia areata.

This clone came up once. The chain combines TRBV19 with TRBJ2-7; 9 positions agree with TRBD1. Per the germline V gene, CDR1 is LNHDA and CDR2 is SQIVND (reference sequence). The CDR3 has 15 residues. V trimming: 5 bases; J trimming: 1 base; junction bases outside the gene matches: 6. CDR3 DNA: TGTGCCAGTAGTGCTCGACAGGGGGGTTCCTACGAGCAGTACTTC. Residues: CASSARQGGSYEQYF.

In nucleotides, the CDR3 is TGTGCCAGCAGCTCATGGGACAGTACTAACTATGGCTACACCTTC. Amino acid sequence: CASSSWDSTNYGYTF. The chain carries TRBV7-9 and TRBJ1-2; 7 bases are shared with TRBD1. Germline values: CDR1 SEHNR, CDR2 FQNEAQ (reference sequence). The V segment lost 4 bases and the J segment 0 bases; nucleotides outside the gene matches: 5. The CDR3 runs 15 residues.

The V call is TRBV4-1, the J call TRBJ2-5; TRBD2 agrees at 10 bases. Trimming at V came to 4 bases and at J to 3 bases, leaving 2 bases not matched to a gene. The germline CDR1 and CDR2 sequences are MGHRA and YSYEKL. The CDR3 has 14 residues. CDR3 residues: CASSRTSGEETQYF. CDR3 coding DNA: TGCGCCAGCAGCCGGACTAGCGGTGAAGAGACCCAGTACTTC.

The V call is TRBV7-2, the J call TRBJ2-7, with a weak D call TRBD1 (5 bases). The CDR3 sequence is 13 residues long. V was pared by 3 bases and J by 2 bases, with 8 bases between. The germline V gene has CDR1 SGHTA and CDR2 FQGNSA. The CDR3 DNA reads TGTGCCAGCAGCTTCGCAGGGACCTACGAGCAGTACTTC. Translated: CASSFAGTYEQYF.

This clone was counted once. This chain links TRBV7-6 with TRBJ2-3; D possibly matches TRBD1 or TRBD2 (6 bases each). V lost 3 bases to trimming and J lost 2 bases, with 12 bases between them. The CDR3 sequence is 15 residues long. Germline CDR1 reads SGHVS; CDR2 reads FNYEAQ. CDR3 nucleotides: TGTGCCAGCAGCTTCCGGGGGCGGGACACAGATACGCAGTATTTT. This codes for CASSFRGRDTDTQYF. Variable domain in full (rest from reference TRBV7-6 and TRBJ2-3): GAGVSQSPRYKVTKRGQDVALRCDPISGHVSLYWYRQALGQGPEFLTYFNYEAQQDKSGLPNDRFSAERPEGSISTLTIQRTEQRDSAMYRCASSFRGRDTDTQYFGPGTRLTVL.

CDR3 loop: CASSARGYNEQFF. The CDR3 DNA reads TGTGCCAGCAGTGCCCGGGGGTACAATGAGCAGTTCTTC. The chain combines TRBV14 with TRBJ2-1; a weak D match, TRBD2 (6 bases). This CDR3 is 13 amino acids long. Trimming removed 6 bases at V and 4 bases at J, with 10 bases between. Germline V lookup: CDR1 SGHDN, CDR2 FVKESK.

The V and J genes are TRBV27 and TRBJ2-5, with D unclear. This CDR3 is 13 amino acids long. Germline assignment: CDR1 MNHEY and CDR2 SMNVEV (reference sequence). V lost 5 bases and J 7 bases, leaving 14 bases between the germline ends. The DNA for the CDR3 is TGTGCCAGCAGTCCCAAGGGCGGCGGGACCCAGTACTTC. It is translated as CASSPKGGGTQYF.

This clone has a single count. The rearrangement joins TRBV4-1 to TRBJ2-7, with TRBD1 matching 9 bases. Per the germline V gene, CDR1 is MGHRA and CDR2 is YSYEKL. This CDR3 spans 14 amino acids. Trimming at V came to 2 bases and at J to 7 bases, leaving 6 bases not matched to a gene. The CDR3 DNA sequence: TGCGCCAGCAGCCAAACCGGGACAGGGAGTGAGCAGTACTTC. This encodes CASSQTGTGSEQYF.

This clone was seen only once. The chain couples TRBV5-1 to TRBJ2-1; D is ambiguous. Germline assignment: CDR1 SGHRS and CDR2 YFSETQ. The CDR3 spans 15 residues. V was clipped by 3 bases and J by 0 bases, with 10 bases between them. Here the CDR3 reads CASSSGSSSYNEQFF. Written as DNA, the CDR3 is TGCGCCAGCAGCTCTGGCTCAAGCTCCTACAATGAGCAGTTCTTC. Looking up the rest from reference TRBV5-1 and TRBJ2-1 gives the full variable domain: KAGVTQTPRYLIKTRGQQVTLSCSPISGHRSVSWYQQTPGQGLQFLFEYFSETQRNKGNFPGRFSGRQFSNSRSEMNVSTLELGDSALYLCASSSGSSSYNEQFFGPGTRLTVL.

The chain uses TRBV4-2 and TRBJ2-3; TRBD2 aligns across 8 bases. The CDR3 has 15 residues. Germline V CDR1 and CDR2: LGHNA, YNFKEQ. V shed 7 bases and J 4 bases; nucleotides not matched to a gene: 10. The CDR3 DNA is TGTGCCAGCACCCGGTTAGCGGGGTGGTCAGATACGCAGTATTTT. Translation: CASTRLAGWSDTQYF.

The DNA of the CDR3 is TGTGCCAGCAGCGTAGGGATAACAGGGGGCTATGCTGAAGCTTTCTTT. It is translated as CASSVGITGGYAEAFF. This sequence joins TRBV9 and TRBJ1-1, with 9 bases identical to TRBD1. The CDR3 is 16 residues long. The V and J ends lost 0 bases and 6 bases, in that order; junction bases with no gene match: 9. Germline V gives CDR1 SGDLS, CDR2 YYNGEE.

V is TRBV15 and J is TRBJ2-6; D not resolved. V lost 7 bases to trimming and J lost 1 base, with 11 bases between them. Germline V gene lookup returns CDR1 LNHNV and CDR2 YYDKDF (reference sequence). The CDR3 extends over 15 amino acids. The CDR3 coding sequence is TGTGCCACCATAGGATGGGGATCTGGGGCCAACGTCCTGACTTTC. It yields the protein CATIGWGSGANVLTF.

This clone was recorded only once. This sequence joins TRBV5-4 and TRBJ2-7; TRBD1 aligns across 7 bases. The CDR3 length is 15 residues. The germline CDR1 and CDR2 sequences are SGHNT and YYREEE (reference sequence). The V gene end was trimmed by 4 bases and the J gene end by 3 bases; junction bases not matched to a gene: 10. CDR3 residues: CASSPIDGQDYEQYF. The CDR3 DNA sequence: TGTGCCAGCAGCCCCATAGACGGACAGGACTACGAGCAGTACTTC.

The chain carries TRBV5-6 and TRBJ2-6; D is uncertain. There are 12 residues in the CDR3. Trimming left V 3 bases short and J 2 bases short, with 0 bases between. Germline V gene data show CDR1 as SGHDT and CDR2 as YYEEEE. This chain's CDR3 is CASSSGANVLTF. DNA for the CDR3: TGTGCCAGCAGCTCTGGGGCCAACGTCCTGACTTTC.

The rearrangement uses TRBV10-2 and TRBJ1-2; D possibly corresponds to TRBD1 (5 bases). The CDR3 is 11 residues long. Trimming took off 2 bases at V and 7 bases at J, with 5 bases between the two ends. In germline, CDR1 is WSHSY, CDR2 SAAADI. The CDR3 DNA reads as TGCGCCAGCAGTGAGAGGGGTGGCTACACCTTC. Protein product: CASSERGGYTF.

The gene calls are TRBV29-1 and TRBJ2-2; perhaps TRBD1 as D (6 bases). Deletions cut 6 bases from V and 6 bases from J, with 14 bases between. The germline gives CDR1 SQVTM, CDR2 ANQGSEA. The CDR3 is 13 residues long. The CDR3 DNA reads TGCAGCGTGAAAGGAACAGGGCCCGGGGAGCTGTTTTTT. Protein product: CSVKGTGPGELFF.

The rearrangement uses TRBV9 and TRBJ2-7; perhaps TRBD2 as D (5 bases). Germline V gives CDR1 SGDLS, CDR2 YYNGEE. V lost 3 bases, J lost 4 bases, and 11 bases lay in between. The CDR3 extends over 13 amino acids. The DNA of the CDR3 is TGTGCCAGCAGCGCGGGATCTCTTTACGAGCAGTACTTC. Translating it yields CASSAGSLYEQYF. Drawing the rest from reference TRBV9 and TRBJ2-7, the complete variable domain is DSGVTQTPKHLITATGQRVTLRCSPRSGDLSVYWYQQSLDQGLQFLIQYYNGEERAKGNILERFSAQQFPDLHSELNLSSLELGDSALYFCASSAGSLYEQYFGPGTRLTVT.

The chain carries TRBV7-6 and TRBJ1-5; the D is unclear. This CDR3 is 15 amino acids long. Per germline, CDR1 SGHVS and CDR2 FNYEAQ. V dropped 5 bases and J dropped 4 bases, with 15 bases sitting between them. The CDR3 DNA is TGTGCCAGCAGCCCAGATCTGGGGATTAATCAGCCCCAGCATTTT. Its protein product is CASSPDLGINQPQHF.

The CDR3 nucleotides are TGTGCCAGCACCTTGGGGCCCAACCGGGACAGGGGGAAGAATGAGCAGTTCTTC. Translated: CASTLGPNRDRGKNEQFF. V and J are TRBV13 and TRBJ2-1, with 11 bases identical to TRBD1. This CDR3 has 18 amino acids. Germline trimming cut 7 bases from V and 7 bases from J; bases unmatched to any gene: 18. Germline V gene sequence: CDR1 PRHDT, CDR2 FYEKMQ (reference sequence).

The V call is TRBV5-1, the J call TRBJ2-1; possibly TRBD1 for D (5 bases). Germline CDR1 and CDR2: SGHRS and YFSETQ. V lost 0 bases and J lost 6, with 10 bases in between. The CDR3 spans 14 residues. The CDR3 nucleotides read TGCGCCAGCAGCTTGGAAGGGGCTGGCAATGAGCAGTTCTTC. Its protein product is CASSLEGAGNEQFF.

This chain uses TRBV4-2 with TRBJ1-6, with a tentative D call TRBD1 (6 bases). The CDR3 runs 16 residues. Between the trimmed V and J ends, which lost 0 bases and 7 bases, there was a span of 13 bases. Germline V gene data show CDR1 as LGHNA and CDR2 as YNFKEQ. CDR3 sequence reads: CASSQEAGARNSPLHF. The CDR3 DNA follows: TGTGCCAGCAGCCAAGAAGCAGGGGCGCGGAATTCACCCCTCCACTTT.

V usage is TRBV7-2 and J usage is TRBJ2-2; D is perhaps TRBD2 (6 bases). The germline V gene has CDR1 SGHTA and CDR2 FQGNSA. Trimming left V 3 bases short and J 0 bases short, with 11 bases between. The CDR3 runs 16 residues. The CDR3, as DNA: TGTGCCAGCAGCTTTACGGCGGGGACGAACACCGGGGAGCTGTTTTTT. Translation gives CASSFTAGTNTGELFF.

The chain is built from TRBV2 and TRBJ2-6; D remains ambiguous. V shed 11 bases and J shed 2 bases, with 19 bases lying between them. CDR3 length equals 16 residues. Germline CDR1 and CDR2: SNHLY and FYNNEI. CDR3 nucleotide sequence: TGTGCCCAACCGGGCCCTTTGGGCCCTGGGGCCAACGTCCTGACTTTC. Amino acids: CAQPGPLGPGANVLTF.

CDR3 DNA: TGTGCCAGCAGCTTTGAAGCGGGTAATCAAGAGACCCAGTACTTC. Amino acid sequence: CASSFEAGNQETQYF. The chain links TRBV5-4 to TRBJ2-5; D perhaps matches TRBD2 (6 bases). The CDR3 runs to 15 residues. V lost 2 bases and J 2 bases, leaving 13 bases between the germline ends. From germline, CDR1 is SGHNT and CDR2 YYREEE (reference sequence).

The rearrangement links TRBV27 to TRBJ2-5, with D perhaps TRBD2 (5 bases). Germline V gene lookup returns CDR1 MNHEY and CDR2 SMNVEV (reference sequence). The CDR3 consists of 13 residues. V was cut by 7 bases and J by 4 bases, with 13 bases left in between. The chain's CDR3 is CASNQQEGETQYF. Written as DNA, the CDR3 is TGTGCCAGCAACCAGCAAGAGGGAGAGACCCAGTACTTC.

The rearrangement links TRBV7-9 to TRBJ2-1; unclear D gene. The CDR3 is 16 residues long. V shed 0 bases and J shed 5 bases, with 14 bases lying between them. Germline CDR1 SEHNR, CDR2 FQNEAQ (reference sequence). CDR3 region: CASSLAGQSVDNEQFF. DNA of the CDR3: TGTGCCAGCAGCTTAGCCGGGCAGTCGGTAGACAATGAGCAGTTCTTC.

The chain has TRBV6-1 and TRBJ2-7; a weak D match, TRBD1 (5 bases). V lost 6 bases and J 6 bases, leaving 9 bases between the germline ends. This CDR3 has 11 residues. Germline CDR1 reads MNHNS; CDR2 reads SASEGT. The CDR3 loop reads CASRKGAEQYF. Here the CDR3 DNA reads TGTGCCAGCAGAAAAGGGGCCGAGCAGTACTTC.

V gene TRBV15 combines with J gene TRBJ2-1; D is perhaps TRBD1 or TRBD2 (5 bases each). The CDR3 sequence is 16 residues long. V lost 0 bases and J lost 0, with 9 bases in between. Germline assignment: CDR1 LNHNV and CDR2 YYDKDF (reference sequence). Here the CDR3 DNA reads TGTGCCACCAGCAGAGATGGGGGACGCTCCTACAATGAGCAGTTCTTC. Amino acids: CATSRDGGRSYNEQFF.

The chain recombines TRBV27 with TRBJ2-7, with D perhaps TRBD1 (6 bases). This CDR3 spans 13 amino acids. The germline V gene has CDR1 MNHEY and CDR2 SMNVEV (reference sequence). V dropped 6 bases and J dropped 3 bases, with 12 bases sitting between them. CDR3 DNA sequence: TGTGCCAGCAGCCTACAGGGTGACTACGAGCAGTACTTC. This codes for CASSLQGDYEQYF.

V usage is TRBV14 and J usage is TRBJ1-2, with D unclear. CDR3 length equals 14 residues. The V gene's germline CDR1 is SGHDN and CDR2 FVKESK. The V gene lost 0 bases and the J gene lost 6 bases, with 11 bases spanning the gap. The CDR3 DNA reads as TGTGCCAGCAGCCAAGAAAACGAGGGAAATGGCTACACCTTC. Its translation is CASSQENEGNGYTF.